Listed below are T cell receptor beta chains from one sample, sequenced in a study of cytomegalovirus exposure and HLA in healthy donors. Data came from immunoSEQ multiplex PCR; TCRdb stores just in-frame clones and leaves some out. In the table there are about 100,000 clones, 80% to 90% of which are singletons. Input material: PBMCs. The receptor set was obtained from a woman aged 18-29 years in good health and CMV-seronegative. Each CDR3 is given with its conserved first and last residue. The D gene is left open where the match is weak. Clone size is stated in some rows and not others, as once, few, many or a class when expanded.

V: TRBV5-1
D: TRBD1
J: TRBJ2-5
size: .
CDR3: CASSIRTGRQETQYF
DNA: TGCGCCAGCAGCATACGGACAGGGAGACAAGAGACCCAGTACTTC

V: TRBV6-6
D: TRBD2
J: TRBJ2-1
size: .
CDR3: CASSTGLAGGHEQFF
DNA: TGTGCCAGCAGTACTGGACTAGCGGGGGGACATGAGCAGTTCTTC

V: TRBV28
D: TRBD1
J: TRBJ2-7
size: .
CDR3: CASSSDRTSYEQYF
DNA: TGTGCCAGCAGTTCGGACAGGACTTCCTACGAGCAGTACTTC

V: TRBV15
D: TRBD1
J: TRBJ2-5
size: .
CDR3: CATSARDRYQETQYF
DNA: TGTGCCACCAGCGCGCGGGACAGGTACCAAGAGACCCAGTACTTC

V: TRBV6-1
D: .
J: TRBJ2-1
size: .
CDR3: CASSDRLGDYNEQFF
DNA: TGTGCCAGCAGTGACCGGCTAGGCGACTACAATGAGCAGTTCTTC

V: TRBV27
D: .
J: TRBJ2-3
size: .
CDR3: CASTKKGYPNTDTQYF
DNA: TGTGCCAGCACTAAGAAGGGGTACCCCAACACAGATACGCAGTATTTT

V: TRBV6-5
D: .
J: TRBJ1-2
size: few
CDR3: CASSYYVGGYGYTF
DNA: TGTGCCAGCAGTTACTACGTCGGGGGATATGGCTACACCTTC

V: TRBV5-6
D: TRBD1
J: TRBJ1-2
size: .
CDR3: CASSAPVRAGGYGYTF
DNA: TGTGCCAGCAGCGCTCCCGTTAGGGCAGGGGGCTATGGCTACACCTTC

V: TRBV7-2
D: .
J: TRBJ1-6
size: once
CDR3: CASSGVSSYNSPLHF
DNA: TGTGCCAGCAGCGGAGTGAGCTCCTATAATTCACCCCTCCACTTT

V: TRBV5-5
D: TRBD1
J: TRBJ1-5
size: .
CDR3: CASSKDRGGNQPQHF
DNA: TGTGCCAGCAGCAAGGACAGGGGGGGCAATCAGCCCCAGCATTTT

V: TRBV2
D: TRBD1
J: TRBJ1-6
size: .
CDR3: CASSRQGNSPLHF
DNA: TGTGCCAGCAGTCGACAGGGGAATTCACCCCTCCACTTT

V: TRBV4-3
D: TRBD2
J: TRBJ2-2
size: .
CDR3: CASSHPVLGGGRTGELFF
DNA: TGCGCCAGCAGCCACCCCGTTCTGGGCGGGGGTCGGACCGGGGAGCTGTTTTTT

V: TRBV12-2
D: .
J: TRBJ1-4
size: once
CDR3: CASRLEACWTDLATNEKLFF
DNA: TGTGCAAGTCGCTTAGAGGCGTGCTGGACAGACCTTGCAACTAATGAAAAACTGTTTTTT

V: TRBV7-3
D: TRBD2
J: TRBJ2-1
size: few
CDR3: CASSRGSSYNEQFF
DNA: TGTGCCAGCAGCCGCGGGAGCTCCTACAATGAGCAGTTCTTC

V: TRBV2
D: .
J: TRBJ2-1
size: few
CDR3: CASSERLEQFF
DNA: TGTGCCAGCAGCGAACGTCTGGAGCAGTTCTTC

V: TRBV5-1
D: TRBD2
J: TRBJ2-7
size: .
CDR3: CASSFDASGTSYEQYF
DNA: TGCGCCAGCAGCTTTGATGCTAGCGGGACCTCCTACGAGCAGTACTTC

V: TRBV5-3
D: .
J: TRBJ2-3
size: .
CDR3: CASAADTQYF
DNA: TGTGCCAGCGCAGCAGATACGCAGTATTTT

V: TRBV4-1
D: .
J: TRBJ1-1
size: few
CDR3: CASSQDDRTTEAFF
DNA: TGCGCCAGCAGCCAAGATGACAGGACCACTGAAGCTTTCTTT

V: TRBV9
D: .
J: TRBJ1-4
size: .
CDR3: CASSAGLGIEEKLFF
DNA: TGTGCCAGCAGCGCAGGACTGGGGATAGAAGAAAAACTGTTTTTT

V: TRBV7-2
D: TRBD2
J: TRBJ2-3
size: .
CDR3: CASSLASGSGDTQYF
DNA: TGTGCCAGCAGCTTAGCCAGCGGGAGTGGGGATACGCAGTATTTT

V: TRBV5-6
D: .
J: TRBJ2-7
size: .
CDR3: CASSLSGHEQYF
DNA: TGTGCCAGCAGCTTGAGTGGGCACGAGCAGTACTTC

V: TRBV5-1
D: .
J: TRBJ1-4
size: few
CDR3: CASSQDSHNEKLFF
DNA: TGCGCCAGCAGCCAGGACAGTCACAATGAAAAACTGTTTTTT

V: TRBV6-5
D: TRBD1
J: TRBJ2-7
size: .
CDR3: CASSYKEGAHEQYF
DNA: TGTGCCAGCAGTTACAAAGAGGGGGCCCACGAGCAGTACTTC

V: TRBV7-9
D: .
J: TRBJ2-3
size: .
CDR3: CASSWWEGGDTQYF
DNA: TGTGCCAGCAGCTGGTGGGAGGGGGGAGATACGCAGTATTTT

V: TRBV6-5
D: TRBD2
J: TRBJ2-1
size: .
CDR3: CASSYSRGSNNEQFF
DNA: TGTGCCAGCAGTTACTCGCGGGGGTCCAACAATGAGCAGTTCTTC

V: TRBV28
D: .
J: TRBJ2-1
size: .
CDR3: CASSLGRDNEQFF
DNA: TGTGCCAGCAGTTTAGGCAGGGACAATGAGCAGTTCTTC

V: TRBV6-4
D: TRBD2
J: TRBJ2-2
size: once
CDR3: CASSTSGGSNTGELFF
DNA: TGTGCCAGCAGTACTAGCGGGGGGTCTAACACCGGGGAGCTGTTTTTT

V: TRBV19
D: TRBD1
J: TRBJ1-2
size: .
CDR3: CASSRWRQGDYGYTF
DNA: TGTGCCAGTAGCCGCTGGAGGCAGGGGGACTATGGCTACACCTTC

V: TRBV7-2
D: TRBD2
J: TRBJ2-7
size: .
CDR3: CASSLRSGRQLEQYF
DNA: TGTGCCAGCAGCTTAAGGAGCGGGAGACAACTCGAGCAGTACTTC

V: TRBV2
D: .
J: TRBJ2-3
size: .
CDR3: CASSEFAGSTDTQYF
DNA: TGTGCCAGCAGTGAGTTCGCGGGAAGCACAGATACGCAGTATTTT

V: TRBV5-6
D: .
J: TRBJ1-1
size: .
CDR3: CASQNLNTEAFF
DNA: TGTGCCAGCCAAAACTTGAACACTGAAGCTTTCTTT

V: TRBV7-6
D: TRBD1
J: TRBJ2-6
size: .
CDR3: CASSLEGAQQISGANVLTF
DNA: TGTGCCAGCAGCTTAGAGGGGGCCCAACAGATCTCTGGGGCCAACGTCCTGACTTTC

V: TRBV28
D: TRBD2
J: TRBJ2-7
size: .
CDR3: CASSQRLAGAGGQYF
DNA: TGTGCCAGCAGTCAGAGACTAGCGGGAGCAGGAGGGCAGTACTTC

V: TRBV19
D: .
J: TRBJ1-2
size: .
CDR3: CASSTAPRGKRSYGYTF
DNA: TGTGCCAGTAGTACGGCCCCCCGCGGGAAGCGATCATATGGCTACACCTTC

V: TRBV7-7
D: TRBD2
J: TRBJ2-5
size: .
CDR3: CASSPGLAGQETQYF
DNA: TGTGCTAGCAGCCCTGGACTAGCGGGCCAAGAGACCCAGTACTTC

V: TRBV27
D: TRBD1
J: TRBJ2-2
size: once
CDR3: CASTFITGQGNTGELFF
DNA: TGTGCCAGCACCTTTATTACGGGACAGGGAAACACCGGGGAGCTGTTTTTT

V: TRBV4-3
D: .
J: TRBJ2-6
size: .
CDR3: CASSQAHRKDTGANVLTF
DNA: TGCGCCAGCAGCCAGGCGCACCGGAAGGACACTGGGGCCAACGTCCTGACTTTC

V: TRBV4-1
D: TRBD1
J: TRBJ2-2
size: once
CDR3: CASSQDRTGGGTGELFF
DNA: TGCGCCAGCAGCCAAGATCGGACAGGTGGGGGTACCGGGGAGCTGTTTTTT

V: TRBV6-1
D: TRBD2
J: TRBJ2-7
size: .
CDR3: CASSEERELSYEQYF
DNA: TGTGCCAGCAGTGAGGAGCGGGAGCTCTCCTACGAGCAGTACTTC

V: TRBV28
D: TRBD2
J: TRBJ2-7
size: .
CDR3: CASSSPSGGRANEQYF
DNA: TGTGCCAGCAGTTCCCCCTCGGGCGGGAGGGCCAACGAGCAGTACTTC

V: TRBV19
D: TRBD1
J: TRBJ2-1
size: .
CDR3: CASSIGQGGQFF
DNA: TGTGCCAGTAGTATAGGACAGGGCGGGCAGTTCTTC

V: TRBV6-6
D: .
J: TRBJ2-5
size: .
CDR3: CASSYTLGSGEYF
DNA: TGTGCCAGCAGTTACACCCTGGGCTCAGGGGAGTACTTC

V: TRBV5-4
D: .
J: TRBJ2-1
size: .
CDR3: CASSSAGNRGGNEQFF
DNA: TGTGCCAGCAGCTCCGCAGGGAACAGGGGAGGCAATGAGCAGTTCTTC

V: TRBV6-1
D: TRBD2
J: TRBJ2-7
size: .
CDR3: CASSGSGGREQYF
DNA: TGTGCCAGCAGTGGCAGCGGGGGGCGCGAGCAGTACTTC

V: TRBV27
D: .
J: TRBJ2-7
size: .
CDR3: CASSFPGRTHEQYF
DNA: TGTGCCAGCAGTTTTCCCGGGAGAACCCACGAGCAGTACTTC

V: TRBV7-9
D: TRBD2
J: TRBJ2-1
size: .
CDR3: CSSSHTSGGEQFF
DNA: TGTTCCAGCAGTCACACTAGCGGCGGTGAGCAGTTCTTC

V: TRBV2
D: TRBD1
J: TRBJ2-2
size: .
CDR3: CASSPDRGWIGELFF
DNA: TGTGCCAGCAGCCCTGACAGGGGTTGGATCGGGGAGCTGTTTTTT